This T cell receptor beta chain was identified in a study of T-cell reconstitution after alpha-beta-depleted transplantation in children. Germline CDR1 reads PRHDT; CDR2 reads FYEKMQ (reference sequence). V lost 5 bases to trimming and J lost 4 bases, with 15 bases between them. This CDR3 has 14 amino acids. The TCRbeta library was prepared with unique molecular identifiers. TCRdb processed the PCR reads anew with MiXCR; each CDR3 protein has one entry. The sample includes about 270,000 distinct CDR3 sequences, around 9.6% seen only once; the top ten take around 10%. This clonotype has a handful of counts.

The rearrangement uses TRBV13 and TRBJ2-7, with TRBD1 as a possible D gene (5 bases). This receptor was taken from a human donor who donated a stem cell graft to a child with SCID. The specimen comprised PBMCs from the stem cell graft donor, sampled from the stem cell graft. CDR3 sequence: CASSPQGFIYEQYF. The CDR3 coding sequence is TGTGCCAGCAGCCCGCAGGGTTTCATTTACGAGCAGTACTTC. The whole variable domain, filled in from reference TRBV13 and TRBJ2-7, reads AAGVIQSPRHLIKEKRETATLKCYPIPRHDTVYWYQQGPGQDPQFLISFYEKMQSDKGSIPDRFSAQQFSDYHSELNMSSLELGDSALYFCASSPQGFIYEQYFGPGTRLTVT.